A few counts support the clone carrying this T cell receptor (beta chain). The data stem from a study of blood T cells in healthy people across ages. Then a second PCR, running roughly 7 to 11 cycles, was carried out with a sample-barcoded 5' primer and a J-beta primer mix. TCRdb processed the 5' RACE reads anew with MiXCR; each CDR3 protein has one entry. The sample lists around 1.5 million distinct CDR3 sequences, 35% to 45% occurring once. CDR1 and CDR2 from the germline V gene are DFQATT and SNEGSKA (reference sequence). Trimming took off 6 bases at V and 3 bases at J, with 18 bases between the two ends. This CDR3 spans 14 amino acids. About 10 milliliters of peripheral blood were drawn from each donor into EDTA-treated tubes.

The rearrangement joins TRBV20-1 to TRBJ2-7; possible D gene TRBD2, 6 bases. The material sequenced was blood. This TCR derives from a young woman in good health. CDR3 protein: CSASRETRFYEQYF. CDR3 in DNA: TGCAGTGCCAGCCGGGAGACTAGGTTCTACGAGCAGTACTTC.